The entry below gives a single T cell receptor (beta chain) sequence along with its context. Germline V lookup: CDR1 SGHRS, CDR2 YFSETQ. The CDR3 consists of 15 residues. This entry is derived from a study of monozygotic twins with inflammatory bowel disease. No DNA is given; TCRdb re-called the 5' RACE reads and lists each CDR3 protein once. The sample includes more than 300,000 distinct CDR3 sequences. The V and J genes are TRBV5-1 and TRBJ1-4. The sequenced material came from blood. This clonotype originated in a human donor with ulcerative colitis or Crohn's disease, or a healthy co-twin of an affected twin (not recorded which). CDR3 loop: CASSPGGSTNEKLFF. Complete variable domain (other parts from reference TRBV5-1 and TRBJ1-4): KAGVTQTPRYLIKTRGQQVTLSCSPISGHRSVSWYQQTPGQGLQFLFEYFSETQRNKGNFPGRFSGRQFSNSRSEMNVSTLELGDSALYLCASSPGGSTNEKLFFGSGTQLSVL.